This entry concerns a single T cell receptor (beta chain). Its antigen is currently unknown. This entry is derived from a study of shared clonotypes between healthy human individuals. Notes on the study in general: Investigators collected only blood, and repertoires in tissues likely differ. Clonotype sharing across several donors was observed for 4% to 6.5% of naive CD4 clonotypes. It was expected that sequencing depth would affect clonotype sharing among donors.

How the authors handled the data: Junction-only immunoSEQ sequences carried no quality scores, so filtering differed. Some clones are missing from TCRdb's copy, which holds only in-frame ones; the method was immunoSEQ multiplex PCR. V, J and clone size derive from that table, while D and trimming were established from the DNA sequence. The sample carries under 2,000,000 clones, about 95% recorded once. Only CD45RO-negative cells positively selected for CCR7 counted as naive CD8 cells, so terminally differentiated effector memory CD45RA+ cells were excluded. CDR3 length: 13 residues. CDR1 and CDR2 (germline): MNHEY, SVGAGI. V shed 9 bases and J shed 5 bases, with 16 bases lying between them.

The rearrangement joins TRBV6-5 to TRBJ2-5; a weak D match, TRBD2 (7 bases). The sequence was collected from a man between 18 and 29 years old in good health. The sequencing sample was made of naive CD8+ T cells sorted from blood. The chain's CDR3 is CARLGGPGETQYF. DNA for the CDR3: TGTGCCAGGCTCGGGGGGCCGGGGGAGACCCAGTACTTC.